This T cell receptor beta chain was observed in a study of T cells expressing NK-cell markers. Study details: Source material for TCR beta repertoires consisted of sorted CD3+CD56+NKG2C+, CD3+CD56+NKG2C- and CD3+CD56-NKG2C+ T cells. In the group of eight sequenced donors, seven were HCMV-seropositive and one was seronegative.

CDR3 length: 14 amino acids. Germline V gene lookup returns CDR1 DFQATT and CDR2 SNEGSKA (reference sequence). TCRdb re-called the 5' RACE reads, yielding one record per CDR3 amino acid sequence without DNA. The sample totals about 170,000 distinct CDR3 sequences. This receptor was taken from a man aged 18-69 years in good health. The specimen sequenced was blood T cells: a sorted CD56 or NKG2C T cell subset, CD4+ or CD8+ T cells, or bulk PBMC T cells (not recorded which). The chain recombines TRBV20-1 with TRBJ2-7; TCRdb returns TRBD1, unconfirmable since there is no DNA. CDR3 sequence: CSAVDPGGSYEQYF.